This TCR beta chain stems from a study of T-cell memory formation after mild COVID-19. Study information: TCR clusters showed largely donor specificity.

This clonotype was seen a few times. Its antigen is unknown. 5'RACE with constant-segment primers yielded barcoded, UMI-tagged TCR alpha and TCR beta cDNA libraries. TCRdb reanalysed the 5' RACE reads using MiXCR and keeps one entry per CDR3 protein. This table holds 500,000 to 550,000 distinct CDR3 sequences, 20% found once. Whole-study findings and limits: Detection of some responders pre-infection suggested pre-existing cross-reactive memory T cells participated. Clones that shrank (day 15 to 85) were balanced CD4/CD8, whereas later expanders leaned CD4+.

Sequences were obtained from PBMCs or a T cell subset sorted from them (not recorded which). The clonotype originates from an adult woman who had mild COVID-19 (a few samples of this study predate the infection). Cell type and time point are not known.

CDR3 sequence reads: CASLYLGDTEAFF. CDR3 nucleotide sequence: TGTGCCAGCCTCTACCTGGGGGACACTGAAGCTTTCTTT. V is TRBV6-2 or TRBV6-3 and J is TRBJ1-1, with a tentative D call TRBD1 (5 bases). Germline V gene lookup returns CDR1 MNHEY and CDR2 SVGEGT. This CDR3 is built from 13 residues. Trimming pared 8 bases from V and 3 bases from J, leaving 13 bases between.